Detailed here is one TCR beta chain. Its binding antigen is unknown. No per-base quality is available; no much larger clone lies one base away. This sample was taken from a study of blood T cells in healthy people across ages (dated by TCRdb to the mid-2010s). Regarding the study in general: In model experiments, roughly one uniquely barcoded TCR beta cDNA molecule per two T cells was captured by template switching. For two donors (one aged 18 to 30 and one aged 80 or older), the study analyzed two additional independent replicas of 1 million unique cDNA reads from the same blood draw. To track age-related changes in TCR beta repertoire diversity, the study relied on deep sequencing normalized with unique cDNA molecular identifiers. Donors of different ages were randomly distributed across sequencing lanes to avoid experimental bias. Donors were grouped into four age groups: young (average 16 years), middle-aged (over 35), aged (over 55) and long-lived (approximately 78). What the study reported, not specific to this receptor: The long-lived group showed more naive CD4+ T cells, fewer expanded clones and increased TCR diversity than the aged group, suggesting age selection. The CMV infection status of donors was not known, potentially confounding age-related changes in expanded clonotypes. Observed TCR beta diversity correlated strongly with the percentage of naive T cells measured by flow cytometry. As age increased, observed TCR beta diversity per million T cells dropped in a roughly linear way, and a significant reduction was already evident by age around 41. Estimates of total diversity based on one million sequenced T cells were regarded as lower bounds and as underestimates. Bulk unsorted PBMC profiling prevented conclusive comparison of naive and antigen-experienced compartments.

Library preparation employed 5' RACE. Instrument used: Illumina HiSeq 2500. The second PCR ran for roughly 7 to 12 cycles and used a J-beta primer mix along with a sample-barcoded 5' primer. A unique molecular identifier was introduced onto each TCR beta cDNA molecule by a template-switch 5' adaptor carrying 12 random nucleotides. At least 2.5 million CDR3-containing paired-end reads were obtained from each sample. All of the RNA was converted into first-strand cDNA using the Mint cDNA synthesis kit, with a TRBC-specific oligonucleotide serving as the primer. All cDNA was treated with uracil-DNA glycosylase and then went through a first 18-cycle PCR with the universal primers M1SS and BC2_uni_R. The authors processed their data as follows. For normalization, 1 million high-quality reads, each with a distinct molecular identifier, were randomly selected from each sample. Instead of being binned into consensus sequences, reads that shared molecular identifiers were thrown out. MiTCR, run with a Q25 quality threshold and the strictest error-elimination algorithm, handled CDR3 identification, clonotype clustering and error correction. A nonparametric unseen species model with Euler transformation was used to estimate lower-bound total TCR beta diversity. Using fastp trimming at Q25 and MiXCR clonotype assembly, TCRdb reanalyzed the public sequencing data and kept in-frame beta chains. Each entry is one CDR3 protein sequence, shown with its most common DNA and genes. What appears here as the V and J calls and clone size reflects TCRdb's work, not the paper's. Within this sample are approximately 1.5 million distinct CDR3 sequences, with 35% to 45% of them counted one time only. The ten most abundant clones make up about 4% of the sample.

The donors were some 36 Caucasian individuals from Russia, aged about 6 to 100 years, who were systemically healthy. Each donor gave approximately 9.4 milliliters of peripheral blood, drawn into EDTA-treated Vacutainer tubes. Ficoll-Paque density-gradient centrifugation was used to isolate PBMCs, with at least 7 million per sample. Total RNA was extracted from PBMCs with Trizol reagent, with at least 6 micrograms obtained per sample. Naive CD45RAhigh/CD27high T cell percentages were measured by flow cytometry on a PBMC aliquot from every donor. The receptor comes from a woman between 18 and 29 years old in good health. The specimen was blood.

The base sequence is TGCAGTGCTCCCCCCCGAGGACAGGGGAATGAAAAACTGTTTTTT. This yields the protein CSAPPRGQGNEKLFF. The V and J segments used are TRBV20-1 and TRBJ1-4, and TRBD1 matches 9 of the central bases. Inclusive of the bounding cysteine and phenylalanine, the CDR3 is 15 residues long. This entry keeps only the CDR3 DNA: 45 bases, framed from base 1. CDR1 DFQATT and CDR2 SNEGSKA are derived from the germline V gene (reference sequence). V is trimmed back by 5 bases and J by 5 bases, and the junction contains 9 bases that no gene match accounts for.